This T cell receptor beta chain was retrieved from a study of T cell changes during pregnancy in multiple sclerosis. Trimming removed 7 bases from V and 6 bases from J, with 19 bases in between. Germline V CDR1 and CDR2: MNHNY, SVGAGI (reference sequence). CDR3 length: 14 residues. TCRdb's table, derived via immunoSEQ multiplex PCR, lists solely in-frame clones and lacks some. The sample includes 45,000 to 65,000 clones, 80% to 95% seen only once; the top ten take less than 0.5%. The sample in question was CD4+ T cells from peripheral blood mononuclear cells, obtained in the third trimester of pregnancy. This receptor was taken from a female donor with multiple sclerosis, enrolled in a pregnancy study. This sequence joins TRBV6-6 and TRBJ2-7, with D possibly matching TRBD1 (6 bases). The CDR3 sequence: CASTQLTGFFEQYF. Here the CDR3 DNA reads TGTGCCAGCACCCAACTTACAGGGTTTTTCGAGCAGTACTTC.